Detailed here is one TCR beta chain. The antigen it recognizes is unknown. These data belong to a study of monozygotic twins with inflammatory bowel disease (dated by TCRdb to the late 2010s). Context from the whole study: A total of about 28 monozygotic twin pairs were included in the full study, comprising nine German pairs (four IBD-concordant, five IBD-discordant) and 19 IBD-discordant Danish pairs. Each individual had, on average, about 151 000 unique TCRalpha sequences and 181 000 unique TCRbeta sequences available for analysis. Disease-associated traits were sought mainly through comparisons between IBD patients and their genetically identical healthy co-twins within discordant pairs. The research as a whole found: No single strong signal or clonotype linked to IBD turned up in the results, so the idea that one exists was not supported. Compared with healthy twins, IBD patients shared fewer clonotypes with other individuals, and the difference was most pronounced in patients with signs of disease activity. IBD patients had lower TCRbeta repertoire diversity, measured by the inverse Simpson index, than their healthy co-twins. Because patients were on differing immunosuppressive treatments, the repertoires may have picked up extra background noise and inter-individual variability. The analysis was unable to tell different T cell subtypes apart. Repertoire similarity did not differ between concordant and discordant twins, which could be due to limited statistical power.

From each donor, an approximately 2.4 ml peripheral blood sample was drawn into PAXgene tubes and stored at -80 degrees C. Without any T cell sorting, total RNA was extracted from whole blood using the PAXgene blood miRNA kit on an automated QIAcube. Peripheral blood from monozygotic twin pairs, either concordant or discordant for inflammatory bowel disease, underwent deep TCRalpha and TCRbeta repertoire profiling that used unique molecular barcoding. Smoking habits were recorded for all twin pairs, and individuals were classified as current, former or never smokers. Library preparation employed 5' RACE. Each TCR library was prepared from roughly 3.5 ug of total RNA. For each sample, cDNA synthesis was carried out in eight separate reactions using SMARTScribe reverse transcriptase. During cDNA synthesis, template switching was used to introduce unique molecular identifiers that contained a 6-nucleotide sample barcode. TCRalpha and TCRbeta cDNA was amplified in two nested PCRs of approximately 16 and 10 cycles, and bead purification was carried out after each PCR. Before amplification, the cDNA was treated with uracil DNA-glycosylase and purified using the QIAquick PCR purification kit. The second PCR added Illumina TruSeq-compatible adapters along with sample-specific barcodes. Library quality and concentration were checked on TapeStation and Qubit, and libraries were pooled at about 5 ng each. Sequencing of pooled libraries was carried out on an Illumina HiSeq2500 single-index Rapid Run using 2 x 100 bp reads and custom sequencing primers. As for how the authors treated the data: MiGEC version 1.2.6 was used for UMI-based consensus assembly, which corrected PCR and sequencing errors. MiXCR version 2.1.1 handled V(D)J alignment, clonotype assembly and CDR3 extraction. To normalise gene usage, clonotype sharing and MAIT/NKT TCR abundance, the top 1000, 10 000 and 20 000 clonotypes in each sample were analysed. Diversity was computed as the inverse Simpson index with the vegan R package after downsampling to 27 000 UMIs. Paired Mann-Whitney U tests on discordant twin pairs were used, with Benjamini-Hochberg multiple-testing correction. TCRdb reprocessed the reads and lists each CDR3 protein sequence as a single entry, with no DNA. V and J calls and clone size were set by TCRdb, not the authors. The table kept for this sample lists 330,000 or so distinct CDR3 sequences. 2% to 2.5% of the sample rests with the top ten.

From the germline V gene, CDR1 is MGHDK and CDR2 is SYGVNS. Including the terminal cysteine and phenylalanine, the CDR3 comprises 14 residues. No coding sequence is recorded. The chain is assembled from TRBV25-1 and TRBJ2-4; TCRdb lists TRBD1, though no DNA is available to test this call. The sample taken for sequencing was blood. The receptor was derived from a human donor with ulcerative colitis or Crohn's disease, or a healthy co-twin of an affected twin (not recorded which). The CDR3 corresponds to CASSEVAGGVIQYF.